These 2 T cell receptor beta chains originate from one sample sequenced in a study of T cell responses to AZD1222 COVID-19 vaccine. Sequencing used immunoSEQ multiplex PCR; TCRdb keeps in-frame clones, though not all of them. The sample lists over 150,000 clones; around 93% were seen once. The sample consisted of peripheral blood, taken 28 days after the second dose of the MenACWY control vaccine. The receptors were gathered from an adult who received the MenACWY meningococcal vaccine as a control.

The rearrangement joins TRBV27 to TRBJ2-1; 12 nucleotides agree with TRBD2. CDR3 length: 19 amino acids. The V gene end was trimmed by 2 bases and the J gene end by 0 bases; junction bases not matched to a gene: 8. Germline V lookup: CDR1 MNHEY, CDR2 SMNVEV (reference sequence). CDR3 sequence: CASSLNWRLAGASYNEQFF. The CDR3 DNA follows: TGTGCCAGCAGTTTAAATTGGAGACTAGCGGGGGCCTCCTACAATGAGCAGTTCTTC.

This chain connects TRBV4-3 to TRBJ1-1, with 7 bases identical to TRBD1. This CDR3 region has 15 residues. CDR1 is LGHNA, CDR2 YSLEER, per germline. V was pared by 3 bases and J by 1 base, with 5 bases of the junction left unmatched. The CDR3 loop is CASSQFDRANTEAFF. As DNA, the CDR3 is TGCGCCAGCAGCCAGTTCGACAGGGCGAACACTGAAGCTTTCTTT.